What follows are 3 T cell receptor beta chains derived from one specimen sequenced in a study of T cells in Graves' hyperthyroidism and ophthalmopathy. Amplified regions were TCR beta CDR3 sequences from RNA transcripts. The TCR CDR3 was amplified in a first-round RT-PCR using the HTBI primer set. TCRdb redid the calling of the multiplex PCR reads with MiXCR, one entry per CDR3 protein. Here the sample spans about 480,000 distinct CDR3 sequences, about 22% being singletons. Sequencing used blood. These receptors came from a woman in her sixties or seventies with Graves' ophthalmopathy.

CDR3 bases: TGTGCCAGCAGTGAAAGGGGGGGTGAGCAGTACTTC. Its translation: CASSERGGEQYF. This rearrangement joins TRBV6-1 to TRBJ2-7; TRBD2 is a possible D gene (7 bases). The V end lost 2 bases, the J end lost 7 bases, and 9 bases lay between the germline ends. The CDR3 has 12 residues. Germline V gives CDR1 MNHNS, CDR2 SASEGT.

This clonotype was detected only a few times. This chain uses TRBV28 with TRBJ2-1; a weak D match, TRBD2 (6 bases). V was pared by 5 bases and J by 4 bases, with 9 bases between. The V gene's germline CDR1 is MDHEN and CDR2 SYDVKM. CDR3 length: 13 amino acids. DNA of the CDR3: TGTGCCAGCAGTCGGGAGAGGTACAATGAGCAGTTCTTC. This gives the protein CASSRERYNEQFF.

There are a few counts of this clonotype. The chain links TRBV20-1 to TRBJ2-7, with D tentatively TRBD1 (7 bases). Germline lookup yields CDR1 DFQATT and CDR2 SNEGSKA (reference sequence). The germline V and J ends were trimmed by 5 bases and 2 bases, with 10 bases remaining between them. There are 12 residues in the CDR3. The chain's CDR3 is CSAAGQTYEQYF. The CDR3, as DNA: TGCAGTGCTGCGGGACAGACCTACGAGCAGTACTTC.